These 21 T cell receptor beta chains came from one sample sequenced in a study of identical twins. TCRdb recomputed calls from the 5' RACE reads with MiXCR, one row per CDR3 protein. The sample records approximately 230,000 distinct CDR3 sequences, around 6.5% being singletons. The data were also submitted as part of a second study, on T cells expressing NK-cell markers.

The specimen sequenced was CD8+ T cells sorted from blood. The receptors originated from a woman aged 18-29 years in good health.

As concerns this clonotype: A junction boundary mismatches the germline segment, possibly from a read error. The chain joins TRBV6-5 to TRBJ2-2; the D call may be TRBD1 or TRBD2 (5 bases each). Per the germline V gene, CDR1 is MNHEY and CDR2 is SVGAGI. The CDR3 length is 17 residues. CDR3 nucleotides: TGTGCCAGCAGTTACGGTGTAGGGGCGGTTAAGGCCGGGGAGATGTTTTTT. Protein product: CASSYGVGAVKAGEMFF.

This clonotype occurred once. The chain employs TRBV6-2 or TRBV6-3 and TRBJ2-1; D not resolved. Trimming took off 5 bases at V and 4 bases at J, with 12 bases between the two ends. Germline CDR1 is MNHEY and CDR2 is SVGEGT. This CDR3 spans 14 amino acids. Here the CDR3 reads CASSTETEYNEQFF. The CDR3 nucleotides read TGTGCCAGCAGTACCGAGACTGAATACAATGAGCAGTTCTTC.

This clonotype was counted only a few times. The chain recombines TRBV7-6 with TRBJ2-3, with 11 bases identical to TRBD2. The trim removed 6 bases at V and 5 bases at J, leaving 10 bases unmatched. CDR3 length equals 16 residues. Germline CDR1 and CDR2: SGHVS and FNYEAQ. The CDR3 DNA reads as TGTGCCAGCAGTCTAATAGCGGGGGGGCCTGTAGATACGCAGTATTTT. This translates into CASSLIAGGPVDTQYF.

A few counts support this clonotype. The chain couples TRBV7-9 to TRBJ1-1; no reliable D call. V lost 3 bases to trimming and J lost 4 bases, with 12 bases between them. The CDR3 sequence is 14 residues long. CDR1 and CDR2 (germline): SEHNR, FQNEAQ (reference sequence). The CDR3 reads CASSLKRGGTEAFF. Here the CDR3 DNA reads TGTGCCAGCAGCTTGAAGAGAGGAGGCACTGAAGCTTTCTTT.

This clonotype was recorded a few times. The chain has TRBV5-1 and TRBJ2-7; a possible D gene is TRBD2 (5 bases). The CDR3 covers 14 residues. V lost 0 bases to trimming and J lost 5 bases, with 12 bases between them. Germline CDR1 is SGHRS and CDR2 is YFSETQ. Written as DNA, the CDR3 is TGCGCCAGCAGCTTGGGCAGTTGGGAGAACGAGCAGTACTTC. Protein: CASSLGSWENEQYF.

In its sample, this clonotype was seen many times. The rearrangement uses TRBV11-2 and TRBJ2-4; D unresolved. The CDR3 runs 12 residues. Germline CDR1 and CDR2: SGHAT and FQNNGV. V was trimmed by 3 bases and J by 13 bases, leaving 13 bases between them. The CDR3 bases are TGTGCCAGCAGCTTGAATTCGGTAGAACAGTACTTC. Translating it yields CASSLNSVEQYF.

This chain connects TRBV9 to TRBJ1-2; D is uncertain. Deletions cut 4 bases from V and 10 bases from J, with 14 bases between. The CDR3 sequence is 12 residues long. In germline, CDR1 is SGDLS, CDR2 YYNGEE. The chain's CDR3 is CASSPRPGDYTF. CDR3 nucleotide sequence: TGTGCCAGCAGCCCCCGGCCGGGAGACTACACCTTC.

Ten or more counts support this clonotype. This chain links TRBV12-3 or TRBV12-4 with TRBJ2-7; tentatively, D is TRBD2 (5 bases). V lost 5 bases and J lost 0, with 14 bases in between. This CDR3 has 15 amino acids. The CDR3 reads CASSDPSGGSYEQYF. In DNA, the CDR3 is TGTGCCAGCAGTGACCCGAGCGGAGGCTCCTACGAGCAGTACTTC.

The gene calls are TRBV12-3 or TRBV12-4 and TRBJ1-1; D gene uncertain. V dropped 3 bases and J dropped 3 bases, with 11 bases sitting between them. The CDR3 contains 14 residues. In DNA, the CDR3 is TGTGCCAGCAGTTTCTCTGTGGGCTACACTGAAGCTTTCTTT. Translation gives CASSFSVGYTEAFF.

The chain has TRBV6-6 and TRBJ1-1; perhaps TRBD1 as D (6 bases). Trimming pared 2 bases from V and 7 bases from J, leaving 11 bases between. The CDR3 sequence is 13 residues long. CDR1 and CDR2 (germline): MNHNY, SVGAGI (reference sequence). CDR3: CASSYPGGIEAFF. The CDR3 DNA reads TGTGCCAGCAGTTACCCCGGGGGCATTGAAGCTTTCTTT.

Only a few counts were recorded for this clonotype. This chain links TRBV29-1 with TRBJ1-1; D gene uncertain. CDR3 length: 15 residues. Germline CDR1 and CDR2: SQVTM and ANQGSEA. Trimming cost V 5 bases and J 1 base, with 17 bases left between them. CDR3 bases: TGCAGCGTTTTGACGGGAGGAGCGCCGAACACTGAAGCTTTCTTT. The encoded protein is CSVLTGGAPNTEAFF.

This clonotype was picked up many times. The rearrangement joins TRBV5-5 to TRBJ2-1; D uncertain. V was trimmed by 4 bases and J by 3 bases, leaving 8 bases between them. Germline CDR1 is SGHKS and CDR2 is YYEKEE (reference sequence). The CDR3 is 13 residues long. DNA of the CDR3: TGTGCCAGCAGCCGAGGCGACTACAATGAGCAGTTCTTC. This translates into CASSRGDYNEQFF.

This clonotype showed up many times. The chain couples TRBV6-1 to TRBJ2-7, with D possibly TRBD2 on 6 matching bases. The length of the CDR3 is 15 residues. Trimming took off 2 bases at V and 11 bases at J, with 22 bases between the two ends. CDR1 and CDR2 from the germline V gene are MNHNS and SASEGT. CDR3 residues: CASSEMAGIDKNEYF. In DNA, the CDR3 is TGTGCCAGCAGTGAAATGGCGGGAATAGATAAGAATGAGTACTTC.

This clonotype was counted a few times. The V gene is TRBV7-9, the J gene TRBJ1-4; TRBD1 might be the D (5 bases). CDR3 length: 15 residues. Trimming left V 4 bases short and J 5 bases short, with 14 bases between. CDR1 and CDR2 (germline): SEHNR, FQNEAQ (reference sequence). The chain's CDR3 is CASSSPGLENEKLFF. The DNA of the CDR3 is TGTGCCAGCAGCTCGCCGGGACTCGAGAATGAAAAACTGTTTTTT.

This clonotype was detected only a few times. The chain employs TRBV5-6 and TRBJ1-1, with a possible D match to TRBD1 (6 bases). The ends were cut back, 2 bases at V and 0 bases at J, with 11 bases in the middle. The CDR3 sequence is 15 residues long. CDR1 and CDR2 (germline): SGHDT, YYEEEE. CDR3 region: CASSFGTIMNTEAFF. The CDR3, as DNA: TGTGCCAGCAGCTTTGGGACAATAATGAACACTGAAGCTTTCTTT.

V is TRBV20-1 and J is TRBJ2-2; D call uncertain. Trimming removed 1 base from V and 6 bases from J, with 9 bases in between. This CDR3 has 13 residues. Germline V gene data show CDR1 as DFQATT and CDR2 as SNEGSKA (reference sequence). The CDR3 protein is CSARARPAGELFF. The CDR3 DNA is TGCAGTGCTAGAGCCCGGCCTGCCGGGGAGCTGTTTTTT.

This chain uses TRBV5-1 with TRBJ2-3, with D perhaps matching TRBD2 (5 bases). V was cut by 5 bases and J by 6 bases, with 16 bases left in between. There are 14 residues in the CDR3. Germline-derived CDR1 and CDR2 are SGHRS and YFSETQ. Here the CDR3 DNA reads TGCGCCAGCAGGGGCCCCACGGAGGTGGATACGCAGTATTTT. Its translation: CASRGPTEVDTQYF.

This clonotype was counted between two and nine times. The rearrangement joins TRBV15 to TRBJ2-7; TRBD1 aligns across 8 bases. Germline trimming cut 2 bases from V and 4 bases from J; bases unmatched to any gene: 10. Germline CDR1 is LNHNV and CDR2 is YYDKDF (reference sequence). The CDR3 runs 16 residues. The chain's CDR3 is CATSRRSGTGGYEQYF. CDR3 sequence (DNA): TGTGCCACCAGCAGAAGGAGTGGAACAGGGGGATACGAGCAGTACTTC.

This clonotype was counted only a few times. The rearrangement uses TRBV7-8 and TRBJ2-3; 13 nucleotides line up with TRBD2. Germline V gives CDR1 SGHVS, CDR2 FQNEAQ. V trimming: 0 bases; J trimming: 8 bases; junction bases outside the gene matches: 2. CDR3 length equals 15 residues. CDR3 sequence: CASSLARLAGGTQYF. The CDR3, as DNA: TGTGCCAGCAGCTTAGCCAGACTAGCGGGAGGTACGCAGTATTTT. Looking up the rest from reference TRBV7-8 and TRBJ2-3 gives the full variable domain: GAGVSQSPRYKVAKRGQDVALRCDPISGHVSLFWYQQALGQGPEFLTYFQNEAQLDKSGLPSDRFFAERPEGSVSTLKIQRTQQEDSAVYLCASSLARLAGGTQYFGPGTRLTVL.

This clonotype turned up a few times. The gene calls are TRBV11-2 and TRBJ2-1; D might be TRBD2 (6 bases). This CDR3 contains 15 residues. Trimming left V 1 base short and J 8 bases short, with 15 bases between. Germline CDR1 SGHAT, CDR2 FQNNGV. The CDR3 here is CASSLGGGLGDEQFF. The CDR3 DNA reads as TGTGCCAGCAGCTTAGGGGGAGGCCTTGGGGATGAGCAGTTCTTC. Full variable domain (rest looked up from reference TRBV11-2 and TRBJ2-1): EAGVAQSPRYKIIEKRQSVAFWCNPISGHATLYWYQQILGQGPKLLIQFQNNGVVDDSQLPKDRFSAERLKGVDSTLKIQPAKLEDSAVYLCASSLGGGLGDEQFFGPGTRLTVL.

This clonotype appeared a few times. This chain uses TRBV6-1 with TRBJ2-1; D unclear. V lost 6 bases and J lost 4, with 13 bases in between. The germline V gene encodes CDR1 MNHNS and CDR2 SASEGT. There are 14 residues in the CDR3. CDR3 DNA sequence: TGTGCCAGCAGCCCTTCGGACGGTTACAATGAGCAGTTCTTC. This encodes CASSPSDGYNEQFF.